A selection of T cell receptor beta chains follows, all from one sample in a study of shared clonotypes between healthy human individuals. Profiled with immunoSEQ multiplex PCR; TCRdb holds only in-frame clones, not every one. Of 750,000 to 1,000,000 clones in the sample, around 93% are singletons; the top ten hold 24%. Sequences were obtained from naive CD8+ T cells sorted from blood. Receptors were obtained from a man between 25 and 39 years old in good health. The CDR3 runs from the conserved cysteine through the conserved F or W. D genes are given only for firm matches. Clone sizes are given selectively: once, few, many, or a class where the clone is expanded.

D: -
J: TRBJ2-5
size: -
V: TRBV9
DNA: TGTGCCAGCAGCCACGGGTGGGGGGGCCGTGCGGAGACCCAGTACTTC
CDR3: CASSHGWGGRAETQYF

D: -
J: TRBJ1-5
size: -
V: TRBV7-8
DNA: TGTGCCAGCAGCTATATGGGGGGAATCGGTCAGCCCCAGCATTTT
CDR3: CASSYMGGIGQPQHF

D: -
J: TRBJ2-5
size: once
V: TRBV5-1
DNA: TGCGCCAGCAGCTTATCGGTGGGGTCACAAGAGACCCAGTACTTC
CDR3: CASSLSVGSQETQYF

D: -
J: TRBJ2-1
size: -
V: TRBV10-2
DNA: TGCGCCAGCAGTGGCAATCGCCTTTTTGAGCAGTTCTTC
CDR3: CASSGNRLFEQFF

D: -
J: TRBJ2-2
size: -
V: TRBV28
DNA: TGTGCCAGCAGTTTAAGGGTCGTCACCGGGGAGCTGTTTTTT
CDR3: CASSLRVVTGELFF

D: TRBD2
J: TRBJ2-1
size: -
V: TRBV5-8
DNA: TGTGCCAGCAGCAACCGGCGGGAGTTGTCGGATGAGCAGTTCTTC
CDR3: CASSNRRELSDEQFF

D: -
J: TRBJ2-1
size: -
V: TRBV27
DNA: TGTGCCAGCAGAGACAGGAGCTCCTACAATGAGCAGTTCTTC
CDR3: CASRDRSSYNEQFF

D: -
J: TRBJ1-1
size: -
V: TRBV25-1
DNA: TGTGCCAGCAGTGAAGGGGAGGACACTGAAGCTTTCTTT
CDR3: CASSEGEDTEAFF

D: TRBD2
J: TRBJ2-1
size: -
V: TRBV5-1
DNA: TGCGCCAGCAGTTATCCAACTAGCGGGATGTACAATGAGCAGTTCTTC
CDR3: CASSYPTSGMYNEQFF

D: -
J: TRBJ2-1
size: -
V: TRBV13
DNA: TGTGCCAGCAGCCCGAGCTCCTACAATGAGCAGTTCTTC
CDR3: CASSPSSYNEQFF

D: -
J: TRBJ2-5
size: -
V: TRBV2
DNA: TGTGCCAGTACGGGGTCCCCGACCCAGTACTTC
CDR3: CASTGSPTQYF

D: -
J: TRBJ1-2
size: -
V: TRBV7-2
DNA: TGTGCCAGCAGCTTAGAGCCAGGGGCGATGCTATTCTATGGCTACACCTTC
CDR3: CASSLEPGAMLFYGYTF

D: TRBD2
J: TRBJ2-7
size: -
V: TRBV7-2
DNA: TGTGCCAGCAGCTTAGAACTAGCGGGAGCCTACGAGCAGTACTTC
CDR3: CASSLELAGAYEQYF

D: TRBD1
J: TRBJ1-1
size: once
V: TRBV5-5
DNA: TGTGCCAGCAGCTCTCCGGGACAGGCGATACTTGAAGCTTTCTTT
CDR3: CASSSPGQAILEAFF

D: -
J: TRBJ2-2
size: -
V: TRBV27
DNA: TGTGCCAGCAGTCGAGGACAGTTTGGTTACGGGGAGCTGTTTTTT
CDR3: CASSRGQFGYGELFF

D: -
J: TRBJ2-3
size: -
V: TRBV27
DNA: TGTGCCAGCGGCACCGTAAGGGACACAGATACGCAGTATTTT
CDR3: CASGTVRDTDTQYF

D: -
J: TRBJ1-4
size: -
V: TRBV28
DNA: TGTGCCAGCAGTTCCTCTCTCTCTGCAACTAATGAAAAACTGTTTTTT
CDR3: CASSSSLSATNEKLFF

D: -
J: TRBJ2-7
size: -
V: TRBV7-8
DNA: TGTGCCAGCAGCTACACCCTCCGGGGAGGAAGATACGAGCAGTACTTC
CDR3: CASSYTLRGGRYEQYF

D: -
J: TRBJ2-5
size: once
V: TRBV11-2
DNA: TGTGCCAGCAGCTCGGATATAGCGGTAGAAGAGACCCAGTACTTC
CDR3: CASSSDIAVEETQYF

D: TRBD1
J: TRBJ2-7
size: -
V: TRBV19
DNA: TGTGCCAGTAGTGCTCGGACAGGGTTGGCCTACGAGCAGTACTTC
CDR3: CASSARTGLAYEQYF

D: -
J: TRBJ2-6
size: -
V: TRBV7-9
DNA: TGTGCCAGCCTCCCTTGGGGAGGCAACGTCCTGACTTTC
CDR3: CASLPWGGNVLTF

D: -
J: TRBJ1-3
size: -
V: TRBV19
DNA: TGTGCCAGTAGCCGGGACGGAGGCTCTGGAAACACCATATATTTT
CDR3: CASSRDGGSGNTIYF

D: TRBD2
J: TRBJ2-1
size: -
V: TRBV19
DNA: TGTGCCAGTAGTATCGTAGCGGGACCTTACAATGAGCAGTTCTTC
CDR3: CASSIVAGPYNEQFF

D: TRBD1
J: TRBJ2-7
size: -
V: TRBV10-1
DNA: TGCGCCAGCAGCCCAAGCGGACAGGGGTGGCAGTACTTC
CDR3: CASSPSGQGWQYF

D: TRBD2
J: TRBJ2-2
size: -
V: TRBV5-1
DNA: TGCGCCAGCAGCTCGACTAGCGGAACCACCGGGGAGCTGTTTTTT
CDR3: CASSSTSGTTGELFF

D: -
J: TRBJ2-3
size: -
V: TRBV10-3
DNA: TGTGCCATCAGTGAGTCTGGACACCGTAGCACAGATACGCAGTATTTT
CDR3: CAISESGHRSTDTQYF

D: -
J: TRBJ2-1
size: -
V: TRBV7-9
DNA: TGTGCCAGCAGCTTAGTTCTAGTCAGCCATGAGCAGTTCTTC
CDR3: CASSLVLVSHEQFF

D: TRBD1
J: TRBJ2-4
size: -
V: TRBV28
DNA: TGTGCCAGCAGTCCCCCTGGGGGTTTAGGCCGGACAGGGTGGTACTTC
CDR3: CASSPPGGLGRTGWYF

D: -
J: TRBJ2-1
size: -
V: TRBV7-9
DNA: TGTGCCAGCAGCCATGTGGTAAGCTCCTACAATGAGCAGTTCTTC
CDR3: CASSHVVSSYNEQFF

D: -
J: TRBJ2-1
size: -
V: TRBV5-1
DNA: TGCGCCAGCAGCTTGGCAGGGGGCTCTGGTAGCGGGATTATTAATGAGCAGTTCTTC
CDR3: CASSLAGGSGSGIINEQFF

D: -
J: TRBJ2-2
size: -
V: TRBV4-1
DNA: TGCGCCAGCAGCCAGCGGGACAGCAACACCGGGGAGCTGTTTTTT
CDR3: CASSQRDSNTGELFF

D: -
J: TRBJ2-1
size: -
V: TRBV11-2
DNA: TGTGCCAGCAGAGGACAGTACAATGAGCAGTTCTTC
CDR3: CASRGQYNEQFF

D: -
J: TRBJ1-4
size: -
V: TRBV29-1
DNA: TGCAGAGGACGGACTAATGAAAAACTGTTTTTT
CDR3: CRGRTNEKLFF

D: -
J: TRBJ1-5
size: -
V: TRBV28
DNA: TGTGCCAGCAGCTGGACAGATAGCAATCAGCCCCAGCATTTT
CDR3: CASSWTDSNQPQHF

D: -
J: TRBJ1-5
size: -
V: TRBV4-1
DNA: TGCGCCAGCAGCCAAGAAGACACTCTTTCACGGCCCCAGCATTTT
CDR3: CASSQEDTLSRPQHF

D: -
J: TRBJ2-3
size: -
V: TRBV28
DNA: TGTGCCAGCAGTTTTTTGGGCGGGATTAGCACAGATACGCAGTATTTT
CDR3: CASSFLGGISTDTQYF

D: -
J: TRBJ2-6
size: -
V: TRBV5-1
DNA: TGCGCCAGCAGCTTGTTTCTGGGCTCTGGGGCCAACGTCCTGACTTTC
CDR3: CASSLFLGSGANVLTF

D: TRBD2
J: TRBJ2-7
size: -
V: TRBV5-1
DNA: TGCGCCAGCAGCTTAATCATTGCGGGAGAGAACTACGAGCAGTACTTC
CDR3: CASSLIIAGENYEQYF

D: TRBD1
J: TRBJ2-7
size: -
V: TRBV28
DNA: TGTGCCAGCCGACCCACCGGGACAGGGGGCCACGAGCAGTACTTC
CDR3: CASRPTGTGGHEQYF